The present entry profiles one TCR beta chain with its context. The target antigen is unknown. Clones were sequenced by immunoSEQ multiplex PCR, and TCRdb holds only the in-frame ones, with some missing. The table records some 330,000 clones, 75% to 90% of them present only once. The sample belongs to a study of Ad26.COV2.S vaccination and SARS-CoV-2 variants. General study results and limits: From the TCR breadth and depth analyses, total T cell responses may have been underestimated. A substantial breadth of spike-specific CD8+ and CD4+ T cell responses after vaccination has been reported. Vaccine recipients had higher spike-specific TCR breadth than placebo recipients.

The treatment is: 19 received Ad26.COV2.S at low or high dose, single or two shots; about 5 received placebo; per-sample allocation not given. Sample collection was performed on day 63 after the first vaccine or placebo injection. Vaccination used an Ad26 vector expressing Wuhan-strain SARS-CoV-2 spike. The V gene lost 1 base and the J gene lost 4 bases, with 16 bases spanning the gap. This CDR3 is 15 amino acids long. Germline V gives CDR1 GTSNPN, CDR2 SVGIG (reference sequence). This specimen was peripheral blood, taken in a trial of Ad26.COV2.S vaccine versus placebo. The chain is built from TRBV30 and TRBJ1-1, with D perhaps TRBD1 (5 bases). This receptor was obtained from a person between 18 and 60 years old who received the Ad26.COV2.S COVID-19 vaccine or a placebo. The CDR3 nucleotides are TGTGCCTGGAGTGCCCGGGGGAGGGGCCGCACTGAAGCTTTCTTT. Encoded protein: CAWSARGRGRTEAFF.